This passage covers 8 T cell receptor beta chains from one sample sequenced in a study of shared clonotypes between healthy human individuals. Libraries were prepared by immunoSEQ multiplex PCR; TCRdb keeps only in-frame clonotypes and omits some of them. The sample holds some 500,000 clones; roughly 95% are singletons and the top ten take about 0.06%. The material sequenced was naive CD4+ T cells sorted from blood. Noted subset: CD45RA+ positively selected. These receptors all come from a woman younger than 45 in good health.

The chain is built from TRBV27 and TRBJ2-2; D assignment may be TRBD1 or TRBD2 (5 bases each). The CDR3 sequence is 15 residues long. V was pared by 5 bases and J by 1 base, with 11 bases between. Germline V gene data show CDR1 as MNHEY and CDR2 as SMNVEV (reference sequence). The CDR3 DNA is TGTGCCAGCAGTAGAGGGACGGTGAACACCGGGGAGCTGTTTTTT. Protein: CASSRGTVNTGELFF.

In regard to this clone: This sample also contains other DNA sequences that code for the same CDR3. The DNA for the CDR3 is TGTGCCAGTAGTCCCCCTGGGTTAGGGGGAATCAACGAGCAGTACTTC. This encodes CASSPPGLGGINEQYF. V is TRBV28 and J is TRBJ2-7; possibly TRBD1 for D (6 bases). The germline V gene encodes CDR1 MDHEN and CDR2 SYDVKM. The length of the CDR3 is 16 residues. The V and J ends lost 9 bases and 5 bases respectively, with 26 bases between them.

The CDR3 protein is CASSQETQGWQPQHF. The CDR3 DNA reads TGCGCCAGCAGCCAAGAAACCCAGGGCTGGCAGCCCCAGCATTTT. The rearrangement joins TRBV4-1 to TRBJ1-5; D is possibly TRBD1 (5 bases). The germline V and J ends were trimmed by 0 bases and 7 bases, with 13 bases remaining between them. The CDR3 spans 15 residues. Germline CDR1 and CDR2: MGHRA and YSYEKL.

The J gene is TRBJ2-7, the V gene TRBV5-1; 11 bases are a match to TRBD1. The junction had 3 bases not matched to a gene; V was cut back by 3 bases and J by 7 bases. Germline values: CDR1 SGHRS, CDR2 YFSETQ. This CDR3 has 13 residues. The CDR3 protein is CASSSDRGREQYF. In DNA form, the CDR3 reads TGCGCCAGCAGCTCGGACAGGGGGCGGGAGCAGTACTTC.

V is TRBV2 and J is TRBJ2-2, with TRBD2 matching 8 bases. Per germline, CDR1 SNHLY and CDR2 FYNNEI. CDR3 length: 15 amino acids. The V gene end was trimmed by 5 bases and the J gene end by 6 bases; junction bases not matched to a gene: 8. CDR3 coding DNA: TGTGCCAGCAGTTTGCGACGGGAGGGCTCCGGGGAGCTGTTTTTT. Protein product: CASSLRREGSGELFF.

The rearrangement links TRBV6-6 to TRBJ1-2; the D is unclear. Germline values: CDR1 MNHNY, CDR2 SVGAGI (reference sequence). CDR3 length equals 15 residues. Trimming removed 7 bases at V and 4 bases at J, with 19 bases between. Here the CDR3 reads CASNLALGQAYGYTF. In DNA, the CDR3 is TGTGCCAGCAATTTAGCGCTAGGGCAAGCCTATGGCTACACCTTC.

The V call is TRBV30, the J call TRBJ1-1; a weak D match, TRBD1 (5 bases). Trimming pared 2 bases from V and 1 base from J, leaving 8 bases between. Germline V CDR1 and CDR2: GTSNPN, SVGIG (reference sequence). The CDR3 contains 13 residues. DNA of the CDR3: TGTGCCTGGAGTCGACAGAAGAACACTGAAGCTTTCTTT. Residues: CAWSRQKNTEAFF.

V gene TRBV6-5 combines with J gene TRBJ2-7; TRBD1 matches at 12 bases. J was trimmed by 5 bases and V by 5 bases; bases with no gene match: 4. Germline values: CDR1 MNHEY, CDR2 SVGAGI. The CDR3 is made up of 14 amino acids. In nucleotides, the CDR3 is TGTGCCAGCAGTCCCGGGACAGGGGGCCACGAGCAGTACTTC. As protein: CASSPGTGGHEQYF.